Presented here are 24 T cell receptor beta chains from one specimen sequenced in a study of shared clonotypes between healthy human individuals. The protocol was immunoSEQ multiplex PCR, while the TCRdb copy is restricted to in-frame clones and leaves out a portion. Here the sample spans just over 2,000,000 clones, 90% to 95% being singletons. Sample: naive CD4+ T cells sorted from blood. The sample's subset: CD45RA+ positively selected. The receptors here all came from a man in his late teens or twenties in good health.

The rearrangement joins TRBV29-1 to TRBJ2-5; 13 bases map to TRBD2. The CDR3 runs to 14 residues. J gave up 5 bases and V 7 bases, and 7 bases lay outside the gene matches. Looked up from germline, CDR1 is SQVTM and CDR2 is ANQGSEA. In nucleotides, the CDR3 is TGCAGCGCCCGGACTAGCGGGAGCGGGGAGACCCAGTACTTC. Translated: CSARTSGSGETQYF.

The chain recombines TRBV7-9 with TRBJ1-6, with TRBD1 matching over 8 bases. The J segment lost 7 bases and the V segment lost 2 bases, leaving 4 bases of the junction unmatched. This CDR3 comprises 15 residues. Germline V gene sequence: CDR1 SEHNR, CDR2 FQNEAQ (reference sequence). The CDR3 here is CASSLQGAENSPLHF. The CDR3 coding sequence is TGTGCCAGCAGCTTACAGGGGGCTGAGAATTCACCCCTCCACTTT.

The chain joins TRBV5-6 to TRBJ1-4; the match to TRBD1 covers 9 bases. With 4 bases clipped from V and 4 bases from J, the junction kept 2 bases outside the gene matches. The germline V gene has CDR1 SGHDT and CDR2 YYEEEE. The CDR3 spans 14 residues. The CDR3, as DNA: TGTGCCAGCAGCCGGACAGGGGATAATGAAAAACTGTTTTTT. Translated: CASSRTGDNEKLFF.

The rearrangement joins TRBV10-3 to TRBJ2-7, with 9 bases aligning to TRBD1. The CDR3 covers 12 residues. With V trimmed by 10 bases and J by 4 bases, 5 bases remained unmatched. The V gene's germline CDR1 is ENHRY and CDR2 SYGVKD. The CDR3 spells CATWTGVYEQYF. The CDR3 DNA sequence: TGTGCCACGTGGACAGGGGTATACGAGCAGTACTTC.

This sequence joins TRBV18 and TRBJ2-1; the D is unclear. V shed 4 bases and J shed 4 bases, with 14 bases lying between them. The CDR3 runs to 15 residues. Germline CDR1 KGHSH, CDR2 LQKENI. CDR3 in amino acids: CASSLQEPLYNEQFF. The CDR3 DNA sequence: TGTGCCAGCTCACTCCAGGAGCCCTTATACAATGAGCAGTTCTTC.

This chain links TRBV4-1 with TRBJ2-2; 9 bases map to TRBD1. The germline gives CDR1 MGHRA, CDR2 YSYEKL. The CDR3 length is 17 residues. The V gene end was trimmed by 5 bases and the J gene end by 5 bases; junction bases not matched to a gene: 12. For the CDR3, the DNA is TGCGCCAGCAGCACCCGACAGGGGGTGGAGAAGACCGGGGAGCTGTTTTTT. Translated: CASSTRQGVEKTGELFF.

J is TRBJ2-7 and V is TRBV5-1; 9 nucleotides match TRBD2. Trimming took 2 bases from V and 5 from J; bases not matched to a gene: 11. This CDR3 is 16 amino acids long. Germline CDR1 is SGHRS and CDR2 is YFSETQ. This CDR3 reads CASSLFRLAGEDEQYF. In DNA, the CDR3 is TGCGCCAGCAGCTTATTTCGATTAGCGGGAGAAGACGAGCAGTACTTC.

The genes are TRBV5-1 and TRBJ2-3; D uncertain. The V and J ends lost 0 bases and 1 base respectively, with 9 bases between them. The CDR3 runs 15 residues. Germline V gene sequence: CDR1 SGHRS, CDR2 YFSETQ. The CDR3 spells CASSLGNIGTDTQYF. The DNA of the CDR3 is TGCGCCAGCAGCTTGGGCAATATAGGCACAGATACGCAGTATTTT.

This rearrangement joins TRBV4-1 to TRBJ2-5; D call uncertain. V dropped 2 bases and J dropped 4 bases, with 11 bases sitting between them. The CDR3 spans 14 residues. The germline V gene encodes CDR1 MGHRA and CDR2 YSYEKL. CDR3: CASSQIVSVETQYF. CDR3 coding DNA: TGCGCCAGCAGCCAAATCGTATCCGTAGAGACCCAGTACTTC.

V gene TRBV5-1 combines with J gene TRBJ2-3, with TRBD2 as a possible D gene (6 bases). The CDR3 runs to 15 residues. Between the trimmed V and J ends, which lost 5 bases and 2 bases, there was a span of 15 bases. Per the germline V gene, CDR1 is SGHRS and CDR2 is YFSETQ. CDR3 region: CASSRIADATDTQYF. As DNA, the CDR3 is TGCGCCAGCAGTAGAATAGCGGATGCCACAGATACGCAGTATTTT.

This sequence joins TRBV5-4 and TRBJ2-7, with D unresolved. Germline lookup yields CDR1 SGHNT and CDR2 YYREEE (reference sequence). There are 13 residues in the CDR3. Trimming shortened V by 3 bases and J by 2 bases, and 9 bases separated the two germline ends. Here the CDR3 reads CASSSPSTYEQYF. The CDR3 region has the DNA TGTGCCAGCAGCTCTCCTTCCACCTACGAGCAGTACTTC.

In its sample, this clone was seen a few times. The chain recombines TRBV19 with TRBJ1-2, with D tentatively TRBD1 (6 bases). The CDR3 length is 12 residues. V lost 7 bases and J 8 bases, leaving 14 bases between the germline ends. Germline V lookup: CDR1 LNHDA, CDR2 SQIVND (reference sequence). Here the CDR3 DNA reads TGTGCCAGTACTCTGACAGGAGAAGGCTACACCTTC. Translating it yields CASTLTGEGYTF.

This clone appeared once. The chain uses TRBV6-1 and TRBJ1-2; TRBD1 matches at 8 bases. J was trimmed by 1 base and V by 6 bases; bases with no gene match: 4. Germline CDR1 reads MNHNS; CDR2 reads SASEGT. The CDR3 has 14 amino acids. CDR3 nucleotides: TGTGCCAGCAGGCAGACAGGGGATAACTATGGCTACACCTTC. It yields the protein CASRQTGDNYGYTF.

The chain carries TRBV27 and TRBJ2-7, with D hard to call. Germline assignment: CDR1 MNHEY and CDR2 SMNVEV (reference sequence). The length of the CDR3 is 13 residues. V was shortened by 4 bases and J by 1 base, with 8 bases between the two germline ends. The CDR3 loop reads CASSYKPSYEQYF. Written as DNA, the CDR3 is TGTGCCAGCAGTTATAAGCCTTCCTACGAGCAGTACTTC.

The genes are TRBV6-6 and TRBJ2-1; 8 nucleotides agree with TRBD1. There are 16 residues in the CDR3. Germline CDR1 MNHNY, CDR2 SVGAGI (reference sequence). V was pared by 7 bases and J by 2 bases, with 10 bases of the junction left unmatched. The CDR3 here is CASNSIMGQAYNEQFF. Here the CDR3 DNA reads TGTGCCAGCAACTCGATAATGGGACAGGCCTACAATGAGCAGTTCTTC.

The CDR3 DNA reads as TGCGCCAGCAGCTTGTCAGCAATTAGCACAGATACGCAGTATTTT. It translates to CASSLSAISTDTQYF. V and J are TRBV5-1 and TRBJ2-3; D ambiguous. This CDR3 is 15 amino acids long. The V and J ends lost 1 base and 0 bases respectively, with 9 bases between them. The germline V gene encodes CDR1 SGHRS and CDR2 YFSETQ.

This chain uses TRBV4-1 with TRBJ1-1, with D possibly being TRBD1 (5 bases). Looked up from germline, CDR1 is MGHRA and CDR2 is YSYEKL. CDR3 length equals 16 residues. V lost 6 bases, J lost 0 bases, and 17 bases lay in between. The CDR3 coding sequence is TGCGCCAGCAGACCGGAGGGGACCTTCATGAACACTGAAGCTTTCTTT. The encoded protein is CASRPEGTFMNTEAFF.

The J gene is TRBJ2-5, the V gene TRBV9; no firm D call. This CDR3 spans 13 amino acids. Germline CDR1 and CDR2: SGDLS and YYNGEE. The germline V and J ends were trimmed by 0 bases and 5 bases, with 8 bases remaining between them. CDR3 nucleotide sequence: TGTGCCAGCAGCGTAGGTCCTAAGGAGACCCAGTACTTC. Translation gives CASSVGPKETQYF.

As to this clone: This sample also contains other DNA sequences that code for the same CDR3. The chain combines TRBV23-1 with TRBJ2-7, with no clear D. TRBV23-1 has ORF status, its function being uncertain. With 4 bases removed from V and 3 bases from J, the gap between germline ends came to 4 bases. There are 11 residues in the CDR3. The CDR3 loop is CASSLSYEQYF. The CDR3 coding sequence is TGCGCCAGCAGTCTCAGCTACGAGCAGTACTTC.

The V and J genes are TRBV11-3 and TRBJ2-1; no definite D call. Germline values: CDR1 SGHNT, CDR2 YENEEA. The CDR3 totals 14 residues. Trimming removed 5 bases at V and 7 bases at J, with 15 bases between. In nucleotides, the CDR3 is TGTGCCAGCAGCGCAAGCCACGGTGGGAATGAGCAGTTCTTC. Translated, it gives CASSASHGGNEQFF. Using reference TRBV11-3 and TRBJ2-1 for the parts outside the CDR3, the full variable domain is EAGVVQSPRYKIIEKKQPVAFWCNPISGHNTLYWYLQNLGQGPELLIRYENEEAVDDSQLPKDRFSAERLKGVDSTLKIQPAELGDSAVYLCASSASHGGNEQFFGPGTRLTVL.

This chain uses TRBV7-9 with TRBJ1-2; tentatively, D is TRBD1 (5 bases). Trimming left V 3 bases short and J 0 bases short, with 17 bases between. Germline V lookup: CDR1 SEHNR, CDR2 FQNEAQ (reference sequence). CDR3 length equals 17 residues. For the CDR3, the DNA is TGTGCCAGCAGCTTCCCGGGACGGAGCCTTTCTAACTATGGCTACACCTTC. Amino acid sequence: CASSFPGRSLSNYGYTF. The full variable domain, with the rest looked up from reference TRBV7-9 and TRBJ1-2, is DTGVSQNPRHKITKRGQNVTFRCDPISEHNRLYWYRQTLGQGPEFLTYFQNEAQLEKSRLLSDRFSAERPKGSFSTLEIQRTEQGDSAMYLCASSFPGRSLSNYGYTFGSGTRLTVV.

This sequence joins TRBV2 and TRBJ2-1; tentative D call: TRBD1 (6 bases). Germline CDR1 SNHLY, CDR2 FYNNEI. The CDR3 sequence is 12 residues long. Trimming left V 7 bases short and J 13 bases short, with 17 bases between. The CDR3 DNA sequence: TGTGCCAGCATGACCGGCAGGACAGTTCAGTTCTTC. This encodes CASMTGRTVQFF.

The gene calls are TRBV7-9 and TRBJ1-3; D gene unclear. CDR1 is SEHNR, CDR2 FQNEAQ, per germline (reference sequence). Trimming removed 2 bases at V and 3 bases at J, with 8 bases between. The CDR3 contains 14 residues. In DNA, the CDR3 is TGTGCCAGCAGCTTAACCGGGGTTGGAAACACCATATATTTT. This encodes CASSLTGVGNTIYF.

The chain employs TRBV7-9 and TRBJ2-4; 7 bases fit TRBD2. Germline CDR1 reads SEHNR; CDR2 reads FQNEAQ (reference sequence). Trimming took 1 base from V and 5 from J; bases not matched to a gene: 5. The CDR3 totals 15 residues. The CDR3 loop is CASSLVAGRENIQYF. DNA for the CDR3: TGTGCCAGCAGCTTAGTCGCAGGGAGGGAAAACATTCAGTACTTC.